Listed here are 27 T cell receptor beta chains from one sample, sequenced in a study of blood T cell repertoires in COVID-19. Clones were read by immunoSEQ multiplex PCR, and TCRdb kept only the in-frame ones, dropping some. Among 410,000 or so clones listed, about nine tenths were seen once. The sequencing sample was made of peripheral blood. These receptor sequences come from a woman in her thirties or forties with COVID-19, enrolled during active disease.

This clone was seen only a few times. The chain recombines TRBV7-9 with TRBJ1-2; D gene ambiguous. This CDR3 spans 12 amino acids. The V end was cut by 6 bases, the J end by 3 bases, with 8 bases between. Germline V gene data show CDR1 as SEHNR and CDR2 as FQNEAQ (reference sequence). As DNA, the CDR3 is TGTGCCAGCAGGCGAGAAGACTATGGCTACACCTTC. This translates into CASRREDYGYTF. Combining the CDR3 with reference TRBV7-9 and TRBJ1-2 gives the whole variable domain DTGVSQNPRHKITKRGQNVTFRCDPISEHNRLYWYRQTLGQGPEFLTYFQNEAQLEKSRLLSDRFSAERPKGSFSTLEIQRTEQGDSAMYLCASRREDYGYTFGSGTRLTVV.

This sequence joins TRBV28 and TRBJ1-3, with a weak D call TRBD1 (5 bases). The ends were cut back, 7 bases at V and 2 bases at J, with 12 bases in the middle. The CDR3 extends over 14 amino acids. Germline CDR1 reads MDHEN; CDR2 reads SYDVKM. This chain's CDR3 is CASITGEAGNTIYF. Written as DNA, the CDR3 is TGTGCCAGCATTACGGGGGAAGCTGGAAACACCATATATTTT.

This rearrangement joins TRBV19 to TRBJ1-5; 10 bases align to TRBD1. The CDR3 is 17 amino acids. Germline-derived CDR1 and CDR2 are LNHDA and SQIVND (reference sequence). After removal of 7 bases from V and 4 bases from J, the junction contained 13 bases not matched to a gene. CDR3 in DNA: TGTGCCAGTATAAAAGCCACCGGGACAGGGGTAAATCAGCCCCAGCATTTT. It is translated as CASIKATGTGVNQPQHF. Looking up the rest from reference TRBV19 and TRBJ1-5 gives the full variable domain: DGGITQSPKYLFRKEGQNVTLSCEQNLNHDAMYWYRQDPGQGLRLIYYSQIVNDFQKGDIAEGYSVSREKKESFPLTVTSAQKNPTAFYLCASIKATGTGVNQPQHFGDGTRLSIL.

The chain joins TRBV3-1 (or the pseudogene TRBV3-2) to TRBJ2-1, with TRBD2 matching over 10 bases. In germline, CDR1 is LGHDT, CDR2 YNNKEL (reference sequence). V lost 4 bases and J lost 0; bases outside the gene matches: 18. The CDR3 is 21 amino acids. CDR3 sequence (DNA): TGTGCCAGCAGCCTCCGAAAGATACAGCGGGGGGGCCTCGGCTCCTACAATGAGCAGTTCTTC. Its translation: CASSLRKIQRGGLGSYNEQFF.

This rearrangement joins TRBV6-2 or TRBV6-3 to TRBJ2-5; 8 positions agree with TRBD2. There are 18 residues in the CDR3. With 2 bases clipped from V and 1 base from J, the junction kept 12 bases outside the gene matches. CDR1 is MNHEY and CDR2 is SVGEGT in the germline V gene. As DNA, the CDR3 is TGTGCCAGCAGTTACCATCCTAGCGGGCCTTCCTTCCAAGAGACCCAGTACTTC. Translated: CASSYHPSGPSFQETQYF.

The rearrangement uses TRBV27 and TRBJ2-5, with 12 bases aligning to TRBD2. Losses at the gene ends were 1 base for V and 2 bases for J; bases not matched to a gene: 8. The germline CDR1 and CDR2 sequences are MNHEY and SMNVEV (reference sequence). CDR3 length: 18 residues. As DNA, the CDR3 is TGTGCCAGCAGTTTATATTGGACTAGCGGGACCCCACAAGAGACCCAGTACTTC. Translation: CASSLYWTSGTPQETQYF.

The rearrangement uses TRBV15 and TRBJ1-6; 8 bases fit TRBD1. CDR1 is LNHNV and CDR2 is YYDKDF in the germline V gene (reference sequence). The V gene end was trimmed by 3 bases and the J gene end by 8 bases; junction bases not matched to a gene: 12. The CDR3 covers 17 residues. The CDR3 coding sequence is TGTGCCACCAGCAGGGGGGGGGACGACAGGGGTTATTCACCCCTCCACTTT. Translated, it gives CATSRGGDDRGYSPLHF.

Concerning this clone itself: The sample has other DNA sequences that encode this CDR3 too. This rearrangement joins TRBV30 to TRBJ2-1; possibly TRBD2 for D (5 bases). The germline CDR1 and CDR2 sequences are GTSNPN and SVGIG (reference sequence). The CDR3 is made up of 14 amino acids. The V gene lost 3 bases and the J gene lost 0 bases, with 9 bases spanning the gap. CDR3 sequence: CAWRRGSSYNEQFF. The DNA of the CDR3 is TGTGCCTGGAGACGGGGTAGCTCCTACAATGAGCAGTTCTTC.

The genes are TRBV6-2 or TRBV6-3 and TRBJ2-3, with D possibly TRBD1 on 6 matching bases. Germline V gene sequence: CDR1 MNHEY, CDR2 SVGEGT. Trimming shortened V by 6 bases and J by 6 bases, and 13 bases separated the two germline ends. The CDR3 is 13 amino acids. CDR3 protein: CASRYQGTDTQYF. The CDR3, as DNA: TGTGCCAGCAGATACCAGGGGACGGATACGCAGTATTTT.

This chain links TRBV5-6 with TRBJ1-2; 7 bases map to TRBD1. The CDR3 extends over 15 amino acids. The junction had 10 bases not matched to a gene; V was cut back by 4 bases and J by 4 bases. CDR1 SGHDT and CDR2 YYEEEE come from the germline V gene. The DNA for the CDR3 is TGTGCCAGCAGCATTATCCGGGACAGACCCTATGGCTACACCTTC. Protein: CASSIIRDRPYGYTF.

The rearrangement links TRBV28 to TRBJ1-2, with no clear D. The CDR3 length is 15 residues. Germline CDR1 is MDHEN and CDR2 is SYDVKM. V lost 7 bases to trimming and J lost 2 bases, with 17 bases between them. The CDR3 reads CASTGWVGKNYGYTF. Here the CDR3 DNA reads TGTGCCAGCACAGGTTGGGTCGGGAAAAACTATGGCTACACCTTC.

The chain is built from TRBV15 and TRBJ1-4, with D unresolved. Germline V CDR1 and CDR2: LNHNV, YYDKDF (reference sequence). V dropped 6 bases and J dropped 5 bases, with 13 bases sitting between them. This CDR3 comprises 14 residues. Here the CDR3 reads CATSRPGANEKLFF. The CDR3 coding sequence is TGTGCCACCAGTCGTCCGGGAGCCAATGAAAAACTGTTTTTT. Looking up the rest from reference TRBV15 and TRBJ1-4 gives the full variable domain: DAMVIQNPRYQVTQFGKPVTLSCSQTLNHNVMYWYQQKSSQAPKLLFHYYDKDFNNEADTPDNFQSRRPNTSFCFLDIRSPGLGDTAMYLCATSRPGANEKLFFGSGTQLSVL.

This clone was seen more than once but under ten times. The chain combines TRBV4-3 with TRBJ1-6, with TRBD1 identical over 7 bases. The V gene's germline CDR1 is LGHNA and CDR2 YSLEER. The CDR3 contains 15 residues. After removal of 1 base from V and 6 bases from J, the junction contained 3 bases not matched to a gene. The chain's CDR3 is CASSQGQGTNSPLHF. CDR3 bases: TGCGCCAGCAGCCAAGGACAGGGAACTAATTCACCCCTCCACTTT.

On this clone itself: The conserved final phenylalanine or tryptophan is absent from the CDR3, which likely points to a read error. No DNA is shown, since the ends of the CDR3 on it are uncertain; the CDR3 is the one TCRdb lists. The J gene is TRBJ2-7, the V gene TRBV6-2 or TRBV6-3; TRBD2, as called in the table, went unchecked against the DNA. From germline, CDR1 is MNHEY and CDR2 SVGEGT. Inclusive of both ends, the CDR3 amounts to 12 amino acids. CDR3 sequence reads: CASSSGLAGGSL.

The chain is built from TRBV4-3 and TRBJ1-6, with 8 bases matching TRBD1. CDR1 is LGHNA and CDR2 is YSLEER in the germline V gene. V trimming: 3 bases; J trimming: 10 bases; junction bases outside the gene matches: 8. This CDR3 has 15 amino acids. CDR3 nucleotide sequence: TGCGCCAGCAGCCAGGATGACAGGGGAGAATCACCCCTCCACTTT. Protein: CASSQDDRGESPLHF.

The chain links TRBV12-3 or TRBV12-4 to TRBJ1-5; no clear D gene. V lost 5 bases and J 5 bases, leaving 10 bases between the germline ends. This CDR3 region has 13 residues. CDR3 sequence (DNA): TGTGCCAGCAGTGACGGGAGTCATCAGCCCCAGCATTTT. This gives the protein CASSDGSHQPQHF.

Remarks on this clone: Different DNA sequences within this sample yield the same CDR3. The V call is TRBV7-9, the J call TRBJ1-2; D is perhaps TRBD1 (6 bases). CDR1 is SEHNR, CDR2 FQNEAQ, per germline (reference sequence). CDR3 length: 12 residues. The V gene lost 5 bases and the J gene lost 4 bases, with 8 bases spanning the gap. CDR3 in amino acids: CASSPDSYGYTF. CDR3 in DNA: TGTGCCAGCAGCCCGGACAGCTATGGCTACACCTTC.

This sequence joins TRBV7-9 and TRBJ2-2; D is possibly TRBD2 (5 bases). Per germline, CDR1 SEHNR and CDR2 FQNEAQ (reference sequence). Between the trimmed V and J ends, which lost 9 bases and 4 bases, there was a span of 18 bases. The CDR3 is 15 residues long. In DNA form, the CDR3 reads TGTGCCAGTATATACCGGGATTTTAGCACCGGGGAGCTGTTTTTT. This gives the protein CASIYRDFSTGELFF. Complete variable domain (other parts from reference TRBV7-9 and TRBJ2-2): DTGVSQNPRHKITKRGQNVTFRCDPISEHNRLYWYRQTLGQGPEFLTYFQNEAQLEKSRLLSDRFSAERPKGSFSTLEIQRTEQGDSAMYLCASIYRDFSTGELFFGEGSRLTVL.

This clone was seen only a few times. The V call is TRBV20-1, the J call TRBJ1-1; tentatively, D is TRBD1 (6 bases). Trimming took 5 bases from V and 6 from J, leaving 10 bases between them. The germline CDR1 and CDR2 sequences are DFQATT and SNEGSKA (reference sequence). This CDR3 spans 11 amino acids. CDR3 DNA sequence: TGCAGTGCTCGTAGGGGGTCTGAAGCTTTCTTT. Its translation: CSARRGSEAFF.

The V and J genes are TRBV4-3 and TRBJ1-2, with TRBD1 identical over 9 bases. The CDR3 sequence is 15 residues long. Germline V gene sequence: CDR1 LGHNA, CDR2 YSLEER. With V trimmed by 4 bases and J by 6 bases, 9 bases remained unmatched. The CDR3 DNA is TGCGCCAGCAGCCCCGATAGGACAGGGGTCCATGGCTACACCTTC. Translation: CASSPDRTGVHGYTF.

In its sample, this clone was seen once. In DNA, the CDR3 is TGTGCCAGCAGACTTCGGGATAGCTCCTACAATGAGCAGTTCTTC. Translated, it gives CASRLRDSSYNEQFF. The rearrangement links TRBV2 to TRBJ2-1; D is perhaps TRBD2 (5 bases). The germline CDR1 and CDR2 sequences are SNHLY and FYNNEI. CDR3 length equals 15 residues. The ends were cut back, 6 bases at V and 0 bases at J, with 12 bases in the middle.

CDR3 amino acids: CASSLTRAGGEEKLFF. DNA for the CDR3: TGCGCCAGCAGCTTGACTAGGGCAGGGGGAGAAGAAAAACTGTTTTTT. The chain links TRBV5-1 to TRBJ1-4, with 7 bases lining up with TRBD1. The CDR3 loop spans 16 amino acids. In germline, CDR1 is SGHRS, CDR2 YFSETQ. The J segment lost 8 bases and the V segment lost 1 base, leaving 11 bases of the junction unmatched.

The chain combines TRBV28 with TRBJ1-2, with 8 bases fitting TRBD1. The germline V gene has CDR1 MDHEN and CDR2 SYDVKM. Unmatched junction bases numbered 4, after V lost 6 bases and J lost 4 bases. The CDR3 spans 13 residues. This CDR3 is CASRGQAVYGYTF. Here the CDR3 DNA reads TGTGCCAGCAGGGGACAGGCCGTCTATGGCTACACCTTC.

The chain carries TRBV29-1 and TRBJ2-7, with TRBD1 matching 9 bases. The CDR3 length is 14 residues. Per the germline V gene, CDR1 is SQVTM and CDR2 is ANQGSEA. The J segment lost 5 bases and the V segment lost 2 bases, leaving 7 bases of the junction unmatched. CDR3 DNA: TGCAGCGTTGAACGCGGGACAGGGCCAAACGAGCAGTACTTC. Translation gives CSVERGTGPNEQYF.

DNA for the CDR3: TGTGCCTTTGCCCCAGGGGCGCCGGGAAACACCATATATTTT. This encodes CAFAPGAPGNTIYF. This chain connects TRBV30 to TRBJ1-3, with D tentatively TRBD1 (6 bases). This CDR3 is built from 14 residues. Germline V gene data show CDR1 as GTSNPN and CDR2 as SVGIG (reference sequence). Between the trimmed V and J ends, which lost 7 bases and 4 bases, there was a span of 17 bases.

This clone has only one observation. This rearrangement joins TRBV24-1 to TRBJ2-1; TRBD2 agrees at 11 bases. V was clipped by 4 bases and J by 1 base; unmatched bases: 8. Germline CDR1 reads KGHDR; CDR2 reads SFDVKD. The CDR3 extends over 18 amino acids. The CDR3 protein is CATSDSLAGAQSYNEQFF. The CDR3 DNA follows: TGTGCCACCAGTGACTCACTAGCGGGGGCCCAATCCTACAATGAGCAGTTCTTC.

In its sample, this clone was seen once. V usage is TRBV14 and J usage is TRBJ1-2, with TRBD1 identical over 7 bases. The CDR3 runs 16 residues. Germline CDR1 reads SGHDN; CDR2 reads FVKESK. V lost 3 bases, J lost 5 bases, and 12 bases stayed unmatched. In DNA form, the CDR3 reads TGTGCCAGCAGCCATTGGACAGGAGGTGTGAGTTATGGCTACACCTTC. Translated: CASSHWTGGVSYGYTF.